A single sample is the source of the 29 T cell receptor beta chains below, sequenced in a study of CD8+ T cells in alopecia areata. RNA extraction was followed by reverse transcription into cDNA, which acted as the sequencing template. Libraries were prepared by immunoSEQ multiplex PCR; TCRdb keeps only in-frame clonotypes and omits some of them. The data show over 120,000 clones, about 60% seen once. The sample in question was CD4+ T cells sorted from blood, obtained at week 0. The receptors were sampled from a human donor with alopecia areata.

This clone was counted a single time. This chain links TRBV30 with TRBJ2-7, with TRBD2 matching 7 bases. The V gene end was trimmed by 4 bases and the J gene end by 11 bases; junction bases not matched to a gene: 8. In germline, CDR1 is GTSNPN, CDR2 SVGIG (reference sequence). This CDR3 spans 11 amino acids. The CDR3 spells CAWKTSSSEYF. In DNA, the CDR3 is TGTGCCTGGAAGACTAGCAGCTCGGAGTACTTC.

This chain uses TRBV30 with TRBJ1-2; 9 bases map to TRBD1. The CDR3 spans 14 residues. The junction had 8 bases not matched to a gene; V was cut back by 1 base and J by 8 bases. Looked up from germline, CDR1 is GTSNPN and CDR2 is SVGIG (reference sequence). CDR3 sequence (DNA): TGTGCCTGGAGTGCTACCGGGACAGGGCAGGGCTACACCTTC. Its translation is CAWSATGTGQGYTF. Supplemented by reference TRBV30 and TRBJ1-2, the full variable domain reads SQTIHQWPATLVQPVGSPLSLECTVEGTSNPNLYWYRQAAGRGLQLLFYSVGIGQISSEVPQNLSASRPQDRQFILSSKKLLLSDSGFYLCAWSATGTGQGYTFGSGTRLTVV.

This clone has a handful of counts. The rearrangement links TRBV10-3 to TRBJ2-7; D is perhaps TRBD2 (5 bases). Trimming pared 0 bases from V and 3 bases from J, leaving 12 bases between. In germline, CDR1 is ENHRY, CDR2 SYGVKD. This CDR3 is 15 amino acids long. The CDR3 nucleotides are TGTGCCATCAGTGAGTCGGTCGGGGAGAGCTACGAGCAGTACTTC. Its protein is CAISESVGESYEQYF.

This clone appeared a few times. This sequence joins TRBV2 and TRBJ2-7, with D possibly called TRBD1 or TRBD2 (5 bases each). CDR1 and CDR2 from the germline V gene are SNHLY and FYNNEI. The V and J ends lost 7 bases and 6 bases respectively, with 13 bases between them. This CDR3 has 12 residues. CDR3 protein: CASIEQRGEQYF. CDR3 nucleotide sequence: TGTGCCAGCATCGAGCAGAGGGGCGAGCAGTACTTC.

The chain is built from TRBV4-2 and TRBJ2-5; D call uncertain. The CDR3 totals 13 residues. V was clipped by 0 bases and J by 5 bases, with 7 bases between them. In germline, CDR1 is LGHNA, CDR2 YNFKEQ. The CDR3 loop is CASSQEATETQYF. CDR3 nucleotides: TGTGCCAGCAGCCAAGAGGCGACGGAGACCCAGTACTTC.

This chain uses TRBV6-5 with TRBJ2-1; the match to TRBD1 covers 10 bases. The CDR3 contains 16 residues. Germline CDR1 and CDR2: MNHEY and SVGAGI. The trim removed 2 bases at V and 4 bases at J, leaving 5 bases unmatched. The CDR3 region has the DNA TGTGCCAGCAGTTACGAGGGACAGGGGTCATACAATGAGCAGTTCTTC. Amino acids: CASSYEGQGSYNEQFF.

This clone was seen more than once but under ten times. This chain connects TRBV9 to TRBJ1-3; D is uncertain. Germline assignment: CDR1 SGDLS and CDR2 YYNGEE. V shed 2 bases and J shed 0 bases, with 12 bases lying between them. This CDR3 spans 16 amino acids. The CDR3 nucleotides are TGTGCCAGCAGCGTCCAGCCAGGCTACTCTGGAAACACCATATATTTT. It specifies CASSVQPGYSGNTIYF.

This CDR3 is CASSANYGYTF. In DNA, the CDR3 is TGTGCCAGCAGCGCAAACTATGGCTACACCTTC. The V gene is TRBV7-9, the J gene TRBJ1-2; D is unclear. Germline V gene data show CDR1 as SEHNR and CDR2 as FQNEAQ (reference sequence). Between the trimmed V and J ends, which lost 5 bases and 2 bases, there was a span of 3 bases. CDR3 length: 11 amino acids. The variable domain in full, completed from reference TRBV7-9 and TRBJ1-2, reads DTGVSQNPRHKITKRGQNVTFRCDPISEHNRLYWYRQTLGQGPEFLTYFQNEAQLEKSRLLSDRFSAERPKGSFSTLEIQRTEQGDSAMYLCASSANYGYTFGSGTRLTVV.

The V and J genes are TRBV9 and TRBJ2-5; 13 bases align to TRBD2. The V gene end was trimmed by 3 bases and the J gene end by 5 bases; junction bases not matched to a gene: 4. The CDR3 runs 15 residues. Germline V lookup: CDR1 SGDLS, CDR2 YYNGEE. Here the CDR3 reads CASSEGTSGVETQYF. Written as DNA, the CDR3 is TGTGCCAGCAGCGAGGGGACTAGCGGGGTGGAGACCCAGTACTTC.

This clone turned up a few times. The chain employs TRBV10-3 and TRBJ2-1; the D gene is possibly TRBD1 (6 bases). The germline gives CDR1 ENHRY, CDR2 SYGVKD. The germline V and J ends were trimmed by 2 bases and 7 bases, with 15 bases remaining between them. The CDR3 consists of 15 residues. The CDR3 nucleotides are TGTGCCATCAGTGAGGAGGGCAGGGGTCGAAATGAGCAGTTCTTC. Its translation: CAISEEGRGRNEQFF.

This chain joins TRBV29-1 and TRBJ1-3; D remains unclear. Trimming left V 4 bases short and J 3 bases short, with 4 bases between. The CDR3 consists of 11 residues. Germline V gene sequence: CDR1 SQVTM, CDR2 ANQGSEA. CDR3 DNA sequence: TGCAGCGTTGGCGTTGGAAACACCATATATTTT. Translation gives CSVGVGNTIYF.

The V and J genes are TRBV10-3 and TRBJ1-6; D perhaps matches TRBD1 (5 bases). Trimming left V 8 bases short and J 8 bases short, with 7 bases between. Germline CDR1 and CDR2: ENHRY and SYGVKD. This CDR3 contains 11 residues. CDR3 sequence: CAIGGDSPLHF. CDR3 coding DNA: TGTGCCATCGGGGGGGATTCACCCCTCCACTTT.

The V and J genes are TRBV9 and TRBJ1-1; D is ambiguous. The CDR3 runs 15 residues. From germline, CDR1 is SGDLS and CDR2 YYNGEE. V gave up 0 bases and J gave up 0 bases, with 9 bases separating them. The CDR3 protein is CASSVATSMNTEAFF. The CDR3 DNA is TGTGCCAGCAGCGTAGCTACTTCCATGAACACTGAAGCTTTCTTT.

This clone has a single count. The V call is TRBV29-1, the J call TRBJ1-2; D might be TRBD1 (5 bases). Germline loops: CDR1 SQVTM, CDR2 ANQGSEA. The CDR3 consists of 14 residues. Trimming stripped 0 bases from V and 5 bases from J, with 13 bases between. The CDR3 nucleotides read TGCAGCGTTGAAGAGGGTCAGGGAAGGTATGGCTACACCTTC. This translates into CSVEEGQGRYGYTF.

A few counts support this clone. This rearrangement joins TRBV5-1 to TRBJ2-3; the D call may be TRBD1 or TRBD2 (5 bases each). V was shortened by 4 bases and J by 6 bases, with 18 bases between the two germline ends. This CDR3 contains 15 residues. Germline-derived CDR1 and CDR2 are SGHRS and YFSETQ. Here the CDR3 reads CASSGGILGGDTQYF. Written as DNA, the CDR3 is TGCGCCAGCAGCGGGGGAATACTCGGCGGGGATACGCAGTATTTT. Supplemented by reference TRBV5-1 and TRBJ2-3, the full variable domain reads KAGVTQTPRYLIKTRGQQVTLSCSPISGHRSVSWYQQTPGQGLQFLFEYFSETQRNKGNFPGRFSGRQFSNSRSEMNVSTLELGDSALYLCASSGGILGGDTQYFGPGTRLTVL.

This rearrangement joins TRBV28 to TRBJ1-5, with TRBD1 as a possible D gene (6 bases). From germline, CDR1 is MDHEN and CDR2 SYDVKM. Trimming left V 8 bases short and J 3 bases short, with 17 bases between. The CDR3 covers 15 residues. In DNA, the CDR3 is TGTGCCAGCCGGGCTCAGGGGTGGGACAATCAGCCCCAGCATTTT. The encoded protein is CASRAQGWDNQPQHF.

This sequence joins TRBV5-6 and TRBJ1-5, with 8 bases aligning to TRBD1. Unmatched junction bases numbered 5, after V lost 4 bases and J lost 2 bases. The CDR3 extends over 15 amino acids. Germline V gives CDR1 SGHDT, CDR2 YYEEEE. In DNA, the CDR3 is TGTGCCAGCAGCGCCAGGGGGCAAGGCAATCAGCCCCAGCATTTT. Protein sequence: CASSARGQGNQPQHF.

The J gene is TRBJ1-1, the V gene TRBV29-1; D remains ambiguous. Trimming took off 7 bases at V and 0 bases at J, with 24 bases between the two ends. This CDR3 has 17 residues. In germline, CDR1 is SQVTM, CDR2 ANQGSEA. The CDR3 loop reads CSATHSKATSVNTEAFF. The CDR3 DNA reads as TGCAGCGCAACCCACTCTAAGGCCACGTCGGTGAACACTGAAGCTTTCTTT. The whole variable domain, remainder taken from reference TRBV29-1 and TRBJ1-1, is SAVISQKPSRDICQRGTSLTIQCQVDSQVTMMFWYRQQPGQSLTLIATANQGSEATYESGFVIDKFPISRPNLTFSTLTVSNMSPEDSSIYLCSATHSKATSVNTEAFFGQGTRLTVV.

This sequence joins TRBV7-8 and TRBJ1-1; D is ambiguous. CDR3 size: 11 residues. The V end was cut by 5 bases, the J end by 8 bases, with 9 bases between. The V gene's germline CDR1 is SGHVS and CDR2 FQNEAQ. CDR3 DNA: TGTGCCAGCAGCAAGGGCCGCGAAGCTTTCTTT. Translation gives CASSKGREAFF.

The V call is TRBV30, the J call TRBJ1-4; D remains ambiguous. Trimming took off 3 bases at V and 2 bases at J, with 10 bases between the two ends. Looked up from germline, CDR1 is GTSNPN and CDR2 is SVGIG (reference sequence). The CDR3 runs to 14 residues. CDR3 in amino acids: CAWRSPATNEKLFF. CDR3 nucleotide sequence: TGTGCCTGGAGATCCCCCGCCACTAATGAAAAACTGTTTTTT.

The chain recombines TRBV5-1 with TRBJ2-6, with unresolved D. The germline V gene encodes CDR1 SGHRS and CDR2 YFSETQ. Trimming left V 3 bases short and J 0 bases short, with 4 bases between. The CDR3 runs 14 residues. As DNA, the CDR3 is TGCGCCAGCAGCTCGGGCTCTGGGGCCAACGTCCTGACTTTC. It translates to CASSSGSGANVLTF.

In this sample, this clone turned up a few times. In nucleotides, the CDR3 is TGCAGCGTTGGGGACATCGAAAACACTGAAGCTTTCTTT. Its protein product is CSVGDIENTEAFF. The rearrangement links TRBV29-1 to TRBJ1-1; weak D call: TRBD1 (6 bases). Looked up from germline, CDR1 is SQVTM and CDR2 is ANQGSEA. The CDR3 loop spans 13 amino acids. Trimming removed 4 bases from V and 2 bases from J, with 11 bases in between. Full variable domain (rest looked up from reference TRBV29-1 and TRBJ1-1): SAVISQKPSRDICQRGTSLTIQCQVDSQVTMMFWYRQQPGQSLTLIATANQGSEATYESGFVIDKFPISRPNLTFSTLTVSNMSPEDSSIYLCSVGDIENTEAFFGQGTRLTVV.

This chain uses TRBV7-2 with TRBJ1-5, with D unclear. V was trimmed by 1 base and J by 2 bases, leaving 9 bases between them. Germline V gives CDR1 SGHTA, CDR2 FQGNSA. CDR3 length: 15 amino acids. CDR3 sequence: CASSLVGQGNQPQHF. The CDR3 DNA is TGTGCCAGCAGCTTAGTAGGCCAGGGCAATCAGCCCCAGCATTTT.

V and J are TRBV29-1 and TRBJ2-7, with D possibly TRBD1 on 6 matching bases. The V gene lost 1 base and the J gene lost 5 bases, with 12 bases spanning the gap. The CDR3 spans 13 residues. Germline V gene lookup returns CDR1 SQVTM and CDR2 ANQGSEA. CDR3 bases: TGCAGCGTTGAAGGCATCACAGGGAACGAGCAGTACTTC. It translates to CSVEGITGNEQYF.

This sequence joins TRBV9 and TRBJ2-7, with D tentatively TRBD1 or TRBD2 (5 bases each). The CDR3 contains 15 residues. Trimming took off 0 bases at V and 6 bases at J, with 16 bases between the two ends. CDR1 is SGDLS, CDR2 YYNGEE, per germline. The CDR3 loop is CASSVGGREIGEQYF. The CDR3 DNA follows: TGTGCCAGCAGCGTAGGAGGCAGGGAGATTGGCGAGCAGTACTTC. The whole variable domain, remainder taken from reference TRBV9 and TRBJ2-7, is DSGVTQTPKHLITATGQRVTLRCSPRSGDLSVYWYQQSLDQGLQFLIQYYNGEERAKGNILERFSAQQFPDLHSELNLSSLELGDSALYFCASSVGGREIGEQYFGPGTRLTVT.

In its sample, this clone was seen once. The V gene is TRBV27, the J gene TRBJ1-6; 7 positions match TRBD1. The CDR3 has 15 residues. The germline V gene encodes CDR1 MNHEY and CDR2 SMNVEV (reference sequence). V trimming: 2 bases; J trimming: 6 bases; junction bases outside the gene matches: 4. The CDR3 nucleotides are TGTGCCAGCAGTTTAAGCGGGACAGCTAATTCACCCCTCCACTTT. Amino acid sequence: CASSLSGTANSPLHF.

The chain has TRBV29-1 and TRBJ1-3; D possibly corresponds to TRBD1 (5 bases). Germline-derived CDR1 and CDR2 are SQVTM and ANQGSEA. This CDR3 is built from 12 residues. The V gene lost 7 bases and the J gene lost 1 base, with 8 bases spanning the gap. The CDR3 DNA reads as TGCAGCGCTTGGGGGTCTGGAAACACCATATATTTT. It is translated as CSAWGSGNTIYF.

This chain links TRBV15 with TRBJ1-2; a weak D match, TRBD1 (5 bases). Germline CDR1 and CDR2: LNHNV and YYDKDF (reference sequence). The CDR3 is 14 residues long. Deletions cut 3 bases from V and 6 bases from J, with 14 bases between. In DNA, the CDR3 is TGTGCCACCAGCAGGGGCCCAGGGAGGGATGGCTACACCTTC. Its protein is CATSRGPGRDGYTF.

V gene TRBV27 combines with J gene TRBJ2-7; D is unclear. Germline CDR1 is MNHEY and CDR2 is SMNVEV (reference sequence). V lost 2 bases to trimming and J lost 1 base, with 12 bases between them. The CDR3 extends over 15 amino acids. The CDR3 bases are TGTGCCAGCAGTTTAAGTCGGTGGAGTTCCTACGAGCAGTACTTC. Amino acids: CASSLSRWSSYEQYF.